This is a list of T cell receptor beta chains from one sample in a study of T cell responses to AZD1222 COVID-19 vaccine. Measured with immunoSEQ multiplex PCR; TCRdb has only the in-frame clones, and not every one. The sample contains roughly 150,000 clones, 88% of which appear only once. This specimen consisted of peripheral blood, obtained 28 days after the second AZD1222 dose. The receptors stem from an adult who received the AZD1222 COVID-19 vaccine. Both conserved end residues are part of each CDR3. D genes are given only for firm matches. Some rows mark clone size as missing; the rest say once, few, many or name a class of expanded clone.

j_gene | v_gene | d_gene | abundance | CDR3aa | CDR3nt
TRBJ1-5 | TRBV7-2 | TRBD1 | NA | CASSFGQGPQPQHF | TGTGCCAGCAGCTTCGGACAGGGGCCCCAGCCCCAGCATTTT
TRBJ2-3 | TRBV5-5 | NA | once | CASSKQQARPSTDTQYF | TGTGCCAGCAGTAAACAACAGGCCCGACCTAGCACAGATACGCAGTATTTT
TRBJ1-2 | TRBV5-1 | NA | NA | CASSPVRNSNYGYTF | TGCGCCAGCAGCCCCGTTCGGAATTCTAACTATGGCTACACCTTC
TRBJ2-3 | TRBV10-1 | NA | few | CASSPRVADTQYF | TGCGCCAGCAGCCCCCGGGTAGCAGATACGCAGTATTTT
TRBJ2-1 | TRBV7-8 | TRBD2 | NA | CASSLVGGRADYNEQFF | TGTGCCAGCAGCTTAGTAGGAGGGAGGGCCGACTACAATGAGCAGTTCTTC
TRBJ2-2 | TRBV7-8 | NA | NA | CASSLWGNTGELFF | TGTGCCAGCAGCTTGTGGGGTAACACCGGGGAGCTGTTTTTT
TRBJ1-5 | TRBV2 | NA | NA | CASRGSNQPQHF | TGTGCCAGCAGGGGGAGCAATCAGCCCCAGCATTTT
TRBJ1-5 | TRBV2 | NA | NA | CASSERPLRESKTQHF | TGTGCCAGCAGTGAAAGACCCCTCCGGGAATCAAAGACCCAGCATTTT
TRBJ2-7 | TRBV7-8 | TRBD2 | NA | CASSLNSGRVFEQYF | TGTGCCAGCAGCTTGAATAGCGGGAGGGTTTTCGAGCAGTACTTC
TRBJ2-1 | TRBV5-1 | TRBD2 | NA | CASSWWGGAEGFF | TGCGCCAGCAGCTGGTGGGGAGGGGCGGAAGGGTTCTTC
TRBJ1-1 | TRBV27 | NA | few | CASSLGGGTEAFF | TGTGCCAGCAGTTTAGGGGGGGGGACTGAAGCTTTCTTT
TRBJ1-2 | TRBV30 | TRBD1 | NA | CAWNPGQDYGYTF | TGTGCCTGGAACCCGGGACAGGACTATGGCTACACCTTC
TRBJ2-7 | TRBV4-3 | NA | few | CASSQDWRQAAYEQYF | TGCGCCAGCAGCCAAGATTGGCGACAGGCAGCCTACGAGCAGTACTTC
TRBJ1-2 | TRBV24-1 | NA | once | CATSDVTAYGYTF | TGTGCCACCAGTGATGTGACAGCCTATGGCTACACCTTC
TRBJ1-5 | TRBV4-1 | NA | NA | CASSQDSGALTPQHF | TGCGCCAGCAGCCAAGATTCCGGAGCTTTAACGCCCCAGCATTTT
TRBJ1-5 | TRBV19 | TRBD1 | NA | CASRWTGGYQPQHF | TGTGCCAGTAGGTGGACAGGGGGTTATCAGCCCCAGCATTTT
TRBJ1-2 | TRBV6-5 | NA | NA | CASRDYGYTF | TGTGCCAGCAGAGACTACGGCTACACCTTC
TRBJ2-1 | TRBV18 | NA | NA | CASSPPVTPEQFF | TGTGCCAGCTCACCACCGGTCACACCGGAGCAGTTCTTC
TRBJ1-1 | TRBV4-3 | TRBD1 | NA | CASSQETGVWAEAFF | TGCGCCAGCAGCCAAGAAACAGGGGTCTGGGCTGAAGCTTTCTTT
TRBJ2-7 | TRBV28 | NA | NA | CASSLLAASSYEQYF | TGTGCCAGCAGTTTATTAGCGGCAAGCTCCTACGAGCAGTACTTC
TRBJ1-5 | TRBV19 | TRBD1 | NA | CASSMDRGIGQPQHF | TGTGCCAGTAGTATGGACAGGGGGATTGGTCAGCCCCAGCATTTT
TRBJ2-1 | TRBV28 | NA | NA | CASSGGWEVSYNEQFF | TGTGCCAGCAGTGGGGGCTGGGAGGTCTCCTACAATGAGCAGTTCTTC
TRBJ2-3 | TRBV18 | NA | NA | CASSPPSLFGGGTDTQYF | TGTGCCAGCTCACCACCTTCATTGTTCGGAGGTGGCACAGATACGCAGTATTTT
TRBJ2-7 | TRBV6-1 | TRBD1 | NA | CASSGPIPGQGFYEQYF | TGTGCCAGCAGTGGCCCCATTCCGGGACAGGGCTTCTACGAGCAGTACTTC
TRBJ1-5 | TRBV7-9 | TRBD1 | NA | CASSLDRGRWGNQPQHF | TGTGCCAGCAGTCTCGACAGGGGACGTTGGGGCAATCAGCCCCAGCATTTT
TRBJ1-3 | TRBV28 | NA | NA | CASSPWVGDSGNTIYF | TGTGCCAGCAGCCCCTGGGTAGGGGACTCTGGAAACACCATATATTTT
TRBJ1-6 | TRBV28 | NA | once | CASSSRSKNSPLHF | TGTGCCAGCAGTTCCCGGTCTAAGAATTCACCCCTCCACTTT
TRBJ2-3 | TRBV2 | NA | NA | CASIMGADTQYF | TGTGCCAGCATTATGGGGGCAGATACGCAGTATTTT
TRBJ2-4 | TRBV5-1 | TRBD1 | NA | CASSLGSGGTGDLNIQYF | TGCGCCAGCAGCTTGGGGTCTGGCGGGACAGGGGATTTGAACATTCAGTACTTC
TRBJ2-7 | TRBV6-5 | NA | NA | CASRDGGVREQYF | TGTGCCAGCAGGGACGGAGGAGTGAGGGAGCAGTACTTC
TRBJ2-7 | TRBV6-5 | NA | once | CASSKDSYEQYF | TGTGCCAGCAGCAAGGACAGCTACGAGCAGTACTTC
TRBJ2-2 | TRBV5-1 | TRBD1 | large | CASRLAKTGGNTGELFF | TGCGCCAGCAGGTTGGCCAAAACAGGGGGTAACACCGGGGAGCTGTTTTTT
TRBJ2-3 | TRBV7-6 | NA | once | CASSFTRGRVDTQYF | TGTGCCAGCAGCTTCACCCGCGGCAGGGTAGATACGCAGTATTTT
TRBJ1-4 | TRBV19 | NA | few | CASSFQGNEKLFF | TGTGCCAGTAGTTTCCAGGGGAATGAAAAACTGTTTTTT
TRBJ1-1 | TRBV30 | NA | NA | CAWSVLGSLEAFF | TGTGCCTGGAGTGTACTCGGCAGCCTTGAAGCTTTCTTT